This T cell receptor beta chain stems from a study of blood T cell repertoires in COVID-19. Trimming took 5 bases from V and 10 from J, leaving 8 bases between them. Germline V gene sequence: CDR1 MDHEN, CDR2 SYDVKM. This CDR3 has 11 residues. TCRdb's table, derived via immunoSEQ multiplex PCR, lists solely in-frame clones and lacks some. The repertoire consists of 90,000 to 130,000 clones, with about 88% occurring once and the leading ten covering roughly 1.4%. The sequence was collected from a man in his forties with acute or convalescent COVID-19. Source material: peripheral blood. The V and J genes are TRBV28 and TRBJ2-2, with unresolved D. CDR3 sequence (DNA): TGTGCCAGCAGTCCCGAAGCGGAGCTGTTTTTT. It is translated as CASSPEAELFF.